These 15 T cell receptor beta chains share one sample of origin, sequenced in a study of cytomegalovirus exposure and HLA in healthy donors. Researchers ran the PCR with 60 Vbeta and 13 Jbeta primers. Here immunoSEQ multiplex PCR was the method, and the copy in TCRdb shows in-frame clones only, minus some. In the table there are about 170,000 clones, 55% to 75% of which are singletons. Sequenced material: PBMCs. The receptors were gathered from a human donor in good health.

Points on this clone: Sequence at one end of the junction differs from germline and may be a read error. CDR3 amino acids: CASSQDRLTGGTHF. The CDR3 DNA reads TGCGCCAGCAGCCAAGATCGGCTTACAGGGGGCACCCACTTC. The chain has TRBV4-1 and TRBJ2-5, with TRBD1 identical over 9 bases. Germline CDR1 is MGHRA and CDR2 is YSYEKL. The CDR3 extends over 14 amino acids.

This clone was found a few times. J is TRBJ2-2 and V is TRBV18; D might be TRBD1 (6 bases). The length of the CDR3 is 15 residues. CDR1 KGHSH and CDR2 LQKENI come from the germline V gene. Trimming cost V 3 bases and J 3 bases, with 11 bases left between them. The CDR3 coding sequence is TGTGCCAGCTCACCCCTCCGGACAGACACCGGGGAGCTGTTTTTT. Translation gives CASSPLRTDTGELFF.

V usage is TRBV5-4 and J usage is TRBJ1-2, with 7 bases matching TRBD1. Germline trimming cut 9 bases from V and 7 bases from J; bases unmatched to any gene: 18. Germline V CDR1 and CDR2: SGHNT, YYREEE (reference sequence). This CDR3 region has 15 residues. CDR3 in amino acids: CATSLPGQLEGGYTF. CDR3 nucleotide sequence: TGTGCCACTTCCCTACCGGGACAGCTGGAGGGTGGCTACACCTTC. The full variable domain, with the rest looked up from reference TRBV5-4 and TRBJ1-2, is ETGVTQSPTHLIKTRGQQVTLRCSSQSGHNTVSWYQQALGQGPQFIFQYYREEENGRGNFPPRFSGLQFPNYSSELNVNALELDDSALYLCATSLPGQLEGGYTFGSGTRLTVV.

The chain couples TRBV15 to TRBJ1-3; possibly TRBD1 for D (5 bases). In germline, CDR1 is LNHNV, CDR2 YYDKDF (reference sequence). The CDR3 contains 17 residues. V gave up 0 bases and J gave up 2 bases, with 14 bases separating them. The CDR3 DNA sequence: TGTGCCACCAGCAGAGATCATCCCAGGGCCACTGGAAACACCATATATTTT. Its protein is CATSRDHPRATGNTIYF.

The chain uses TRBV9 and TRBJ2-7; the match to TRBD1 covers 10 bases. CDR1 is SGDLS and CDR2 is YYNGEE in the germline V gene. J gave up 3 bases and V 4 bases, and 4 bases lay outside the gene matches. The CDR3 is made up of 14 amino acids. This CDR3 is CASSPWTGGYEQYF. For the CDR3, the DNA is TGTGCCAGCAGCCCTTGGACAGGGGGCTACGAGCAGTACTTC.

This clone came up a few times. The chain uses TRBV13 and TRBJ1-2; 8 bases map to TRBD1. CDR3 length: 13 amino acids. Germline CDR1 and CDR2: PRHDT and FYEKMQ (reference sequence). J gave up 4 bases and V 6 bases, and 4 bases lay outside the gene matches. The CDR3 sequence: CASRLTGGYGYTF. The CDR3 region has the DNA TGTGCCAGCAGGCTCACAGGGGGCTATGGCTACACCTTC.

The CDR3 DNA sequence: TGTGCCAGTAGTATAGCGGGAGACAGTGAAGCTTTCTTT. Translated, it gives CASSIAGDSEAFF. This chain connects TRBV19 to TRBJ1-1; tentatively, D is TRBD1 (5 bases). CDR1 is LNHDA and CDR2 is SQIVND in the germline V gene (reference sequence). V shed 1 base and J shed 7 bases, with 10 bases lying between them. The length of the CDR3 is 13 residues.

The CDR3 here is CASSPTGVSTDTQYF. The CDR3 DNA is TGTGCCAGCAGCCCAACGGGGGTGAGCACAGATACGCAGTATTTT. The chain is built from TRBV5-4 and TRBJ2-3; tentative D call: TRBD2 (6 bases). V was trimmed by 4 bases and J by 0 bases, leaving 12 bases between them. CDR3 size: 15 residues. Germline CDR1 reads SGHNT; CDR2 reads YYREEE (reference sequence).

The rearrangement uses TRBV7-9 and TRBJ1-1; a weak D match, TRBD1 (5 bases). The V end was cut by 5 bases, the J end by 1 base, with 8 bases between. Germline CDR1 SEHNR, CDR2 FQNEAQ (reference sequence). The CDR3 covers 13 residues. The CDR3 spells CASSPTENTEAFF. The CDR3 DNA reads TGTGCCAGCAGCCCGACAGAGAACACTGAAGCTTTCTTT.

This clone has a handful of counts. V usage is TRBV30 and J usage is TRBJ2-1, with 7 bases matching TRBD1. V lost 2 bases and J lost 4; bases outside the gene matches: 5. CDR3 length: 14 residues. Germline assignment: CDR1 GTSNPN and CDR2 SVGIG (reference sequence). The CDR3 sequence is CAWSQTGLYNEQFF. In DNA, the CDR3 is TGTGCCTGGAGTCAGACAGGGTTATACAATGAGCAGTTCTTC.

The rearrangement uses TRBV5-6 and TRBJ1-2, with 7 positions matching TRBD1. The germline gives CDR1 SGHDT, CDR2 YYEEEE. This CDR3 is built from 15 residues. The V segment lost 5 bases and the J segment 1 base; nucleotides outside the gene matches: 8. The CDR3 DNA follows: TGTGCCAGCAGGGCCGGGACAGAGATTAACTATGGCTACACCTTC. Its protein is CASRAGTEINYGYTF.

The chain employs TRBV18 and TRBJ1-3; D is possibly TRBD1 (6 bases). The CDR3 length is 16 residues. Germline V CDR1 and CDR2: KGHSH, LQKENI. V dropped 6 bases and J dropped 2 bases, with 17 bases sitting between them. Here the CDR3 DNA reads TGTGCCAGCTCCGTGGGACAAGGTGGGGCTGGAAACACCATATATTTT. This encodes CASSVGQGGAGNTIYF.

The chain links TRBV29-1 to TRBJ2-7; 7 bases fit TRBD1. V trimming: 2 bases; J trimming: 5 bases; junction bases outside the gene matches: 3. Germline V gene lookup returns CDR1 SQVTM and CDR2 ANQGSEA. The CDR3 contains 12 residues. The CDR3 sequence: CSVEQTGDEQYF. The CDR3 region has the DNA TGCAGCGTTGAACAAACAGGGGACGAGCAGTACTTC.

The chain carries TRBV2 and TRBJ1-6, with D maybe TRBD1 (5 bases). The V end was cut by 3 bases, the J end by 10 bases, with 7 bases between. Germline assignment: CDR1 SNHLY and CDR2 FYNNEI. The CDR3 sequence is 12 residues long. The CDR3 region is CASSDRGSPLHF. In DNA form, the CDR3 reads TGTGCCAGCAGTGATAGGGGCTCACCCCTCCACTTT. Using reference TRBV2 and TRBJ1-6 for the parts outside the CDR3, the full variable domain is EPEVTQTPSHQVTQMGQEVILRCVPISNHLYFYWYRQILGQKVEFLVSFYNNEISEKSEIFDDQFSVERPDGSNFTLKIRSTKLEDSAMYFCASSDRGSPLHFGNGTRLTVT.

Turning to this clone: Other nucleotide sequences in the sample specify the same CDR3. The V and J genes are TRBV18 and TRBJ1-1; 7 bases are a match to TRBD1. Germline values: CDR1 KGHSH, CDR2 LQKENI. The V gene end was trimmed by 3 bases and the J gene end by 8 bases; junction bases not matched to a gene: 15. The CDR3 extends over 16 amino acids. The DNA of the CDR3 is TGTGCCAGCTCACCGCTCCCTCCCGGGACAGTAAGAGAAGCTTTCTTT. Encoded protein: CASSPLPPGTVREAFF.